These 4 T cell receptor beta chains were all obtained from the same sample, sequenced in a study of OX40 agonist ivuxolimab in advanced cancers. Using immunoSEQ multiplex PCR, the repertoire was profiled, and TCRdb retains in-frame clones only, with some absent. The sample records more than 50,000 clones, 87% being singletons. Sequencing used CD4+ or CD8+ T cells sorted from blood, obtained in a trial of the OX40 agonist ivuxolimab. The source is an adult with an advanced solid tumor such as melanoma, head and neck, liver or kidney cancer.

In DNA, the CDR3 is TGTGCCACCAGCAGAGATAAGAGCTCGTACTACAATGAGCAGTTCTTC. It specifies CATSRDKSSYYNEQFF. This chain uses TRBV15 with TRBJ2-1; D is undetermined. The CDR3 spans 16 residues. With 0 bases removed from V and 3 bases from J, the gap between germline ends came to 12 bases. The germline V gene encodes CDR1 LNHNV and CDR2 YYDKDF (reference sequence).

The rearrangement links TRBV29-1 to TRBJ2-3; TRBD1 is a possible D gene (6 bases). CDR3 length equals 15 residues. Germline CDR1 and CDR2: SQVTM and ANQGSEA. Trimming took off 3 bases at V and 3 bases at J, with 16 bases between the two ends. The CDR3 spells CSVDGGQGRTDTQYF. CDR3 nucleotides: TGCAGCGTTGATGGAGGCCAGGGGCGAACAGATACGCAGTATTTT.

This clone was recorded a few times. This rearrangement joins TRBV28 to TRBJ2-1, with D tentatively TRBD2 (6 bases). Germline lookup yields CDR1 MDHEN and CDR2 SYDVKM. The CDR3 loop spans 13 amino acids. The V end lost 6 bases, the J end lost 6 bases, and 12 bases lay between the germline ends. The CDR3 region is CASRGGKINEQFF. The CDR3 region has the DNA TGTGCCAGCAGGGGCGGGAAAATCAATGAGCAGTTCTTC.

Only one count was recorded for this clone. The CDR3 sequence: CASRSYGGSSTDTQYF. The CDR3 DNA reads as TGTGCCAGTAGATCCTATGGGGGGAGCAGCACAGATACGCAGTATTTT. This chain connects TRBV19 to TRBJ2-3, with D perhaps TRBD2 (6 bases). The CDR3 is 16 residues long. CDR1 is LNHDA, CDR2 SQIVND, per germline (reference sequence). V was pared by 6 bases and J by 0 bases, with 16 bases between.